This T cell receptor (beta chain) was obtained from a study of brain T cells in children with intractable seizures. Points from the study as a whole: Absence of clones before surgery may stem from lower sequencing depth.

This clone has a handful of counts. Its antigen is not known. The V end lost 8 bases, the J end lost 11 bases, and 15 bases lay between the germline ends. Germline V gene sequence: CDR1 DFQATT, CDR2 SNEGSKA (reference sequence). This CDR3 has 10 amino acids. Pre-surgery treatment included at least one anti-epileptic drug. Repertoires were generated with immunoSEQ multiplex PCR, while TCRdb's copy carries only in-frame clones and drops some. The table shows 70,000 to 85,000 clones, with around 91% occurring only once. The chain joins TRBV20-1 to TRBJ1-1, with TRBD1 as a possible D gene (5 bases). The TCR sequence derives from a girl under 10 years old with Rasmussen encephalitis and intractable seizures. Sample: peripheral blood, taken at surgery. CDR3 residues: CSLRDIGAFF. CDR3 in DNA: TGCAGTCTCAGGGATATTGGTGCTTTCTTT.